The rows below give T cell receptor beta chains drawn from one sample of a study of CD8 T cells in Susac syndrome. TCRdb fed the immunoSEQ multiplex PCR reads into MiXCR, producing one record per CDR3 protein. The sample gives around 200,000 distinct CDR3 sequences, under 97% of which show up once; around 0.092% is in the top ten. Sequenced: CD4+ T cells from PBMCs. The receptors were gathered from a human donor with Susac syndrome. Both conserved end residues are part of each CDR3. The D gene is left open where the match is weak.

>TRBJ1-5|TRBV28|NA
TGTGCCAGCAGTTTACCCCAGTATCAGCCCCAGCATTTT
CASSLPQYQPQHF
>TRBJ1-5|TRBV20-1|TRBD1
TGCAGTGCGTCCCGGGACAGGGGACTTCAGAGGGATCAGCCCCAGCATTTT
CSASRDRGLQRDQPQHF
>TRBJ2-6|TRBV12-3/TRBV12-4|NA
TGTGCCAGCAGTGTGCCTGGGGCCAACGTCCTGACTTTC
CASSVPGANVLTF
>TRBJ1-6|TRBV30|NA
TGTGCCTGGAGTGACCGGACTGAGAATTCACCCCTCCACTTT
CAWSDRTENSPLHF
>TRBJ2-2|TRBV9|NA
TGTGCCAGCACAACAGGCTCGAACACCGGGGAGCTGTTTTTT
CASTTGSNTGELFF
>TRBJ2-3|TRBV9|NA
TGTGCCAGCAGCGTCGGGCCCGTCCCCACCGGTACGCAGTATTTT
CASSVGPVPTGTQYF
>TRBJ1-4|TRBV20-1|NA
TGCAGTGCTGCAGGGTCAACTAATGAAAAACTGTTTTTT
CSAAGSTNEKLFF
>TRBJ1-2|TRBV12-3/TRBV12-4|TRBD1
TGTGCCAGCAATGTAACTCAGAACCGGGACAGGGGGCTTGGCTACACCTTC
CASNVTQNRDRGLGYTF
>TRBJ2-2|TRBV20-1|TRBD1
TGCAGTGCTAGATACGGACAGGGGGTCGGGGAGCTGTTTTTT
CSARYGQGVGELFF
>TRBJ1-2|TRBV29-1|NA
TGCAGCGTTTCTATGGTTGCTAACTATGGCTACACCTTC
CSVSMVANYGYTF
>TRBJ2-7|TRBV12-3/TRBV12-4|NA
TGTGCCAGCAGCCAAAGGAGGAGCTCCTACGAGCAGTACTTC
CASSQRRSSYEQYF
>TRBJ2-1|TRBV29-1|NA
TGCAGCGTGAGGAGGGTCGCAGGGCACAATGAGCAGTTCTTC
CSVRRVAGHNEQFF
>TRBJ2-2|TRBV29-1|NA
TGCAGCGTTAGAACAGTCGCGAACACCGGGGAGCTGTTTTTT
CSVRTVANTGELFF
>TRBJ2-3|TRBV5-1|TRBD2
TGCGCCAGCAGCGCCGGACTAGCGGGGGCAGATACGCAGTATTTT
CASSAGLAGADTQYF
>TRBJ2-1|TRBV24-1|TRBD1
TGTGCCACAGCCCGGACAGGGGCCAATGAGCAGTTCTTC
CATARTGANEQFF
>TRBJ2-6|TRBV10-3|TRBD1
TGTGCCATCAATCCAGGGGGCTCTGGGGCCAATGTCCTGACTTTC
CAINPGGSGANVLTF